Below are 9 T cell receptor beta chains sequenced from a single sample in a study of T-cell memory formation after mild COVID-19. TCRdb re-derived calls from the 5' RACE reads in MiXCR, one entry per CDR3 protein. The sample shows fewer than 700,000 distinct CDR3 sequences, roughly 21% of them seen only once. Material: PBMCs or a T cell subset sorted from them (not recorded which). The receptors here all came from an adult woman who had mild COVID-19 (a few samples of this study predate the infection). Cell type and time point are not known.

This clonotype was detected only once. The chain is built from TRBV6-1 and TRBJ2-3; D unclear. This CDR3 comprises 15 residues. The germline gives CDR1 MNHNS, CDR2 SASEGT. Trimming pared 0 bases from V and 1 base from J, leaving 8 bases between. The CDR3 nucleotides are TGTGCCAGCAGTGAAGCGCTAGTTGGCACAGATACGCAGTATTTT. Translation: CASSEALVGTDTQYF.

This clonotype was seen more than once but under ten times. The gene calls are TRBV6-5 and TRBJ2-7; D perhaps matches TRBD2 (5 bases). Germline values: CDR1 MNHEY, CDR2 SVGAGI. Between the trimmed V and J ends, which lost 0 bases and 4 bases, there was a span of 10 bases. The CDR3 is 14 residues long. The CDR3 spells CASSYSGGPYEQYF. The CDR3 DNA follows: TGTGCCAGCAGTTACTCTGGAGGCCCGTACGAGCAGTACTTC.

This clonotype was counted a few times. The chain links TRBV20-1 to TRBJ2-2, with 7 bases lining up with TRBD1. The junction had 1 base not matched to a gene; V was cut back by 3 bases and J by 0 bases. CDR3 length: 14 residues. From germline, CDR1 is DFQATT and CDR2 SNEGSKA (reference sequence). The CDR3 DNA sequence: TGCAGTGCTAGCGACAGGGCGAACACCGGGGAGCTGTTTTTT. This encodes CSASDRANTGELFF.

This clonotype was observed many times. The rearrangement joins TRBV20-1 to TRBJ2-2; TRBD1 aligns across 8 bases. The germline V gene encodes CDR1 DFQATT and CDR2 SNEGSKA (reference sequence). The CDR3 spans 15 residues. V shed 2 bases and J 1 base; nucleotides not matched to a gene: 3. The CDR3: CSARQGARNTGELFF. DNA of the CDR3: TGCAGTGCTAGACAGGGGGCCAGGAACACCGGGGAGCTGTTTTTT.

The genes are TRBV7-6 and TRBJ2-1, with D possibly matching TRBD1 (6 bases). Trimming left V 5 bases short and J 0 bases short, with 14 bases between. Germline assignment: CDR1 SGHVS and CDR2 FNYEAQ. CDR3 length: 16 residues. CDR3 loop: CASSAPGDPSYNEQFF. CDR3 in DNA: TGTGCCAGCAGCGCCCCAGGGGATCCCTCCTACAATGAGCAGTTCTTC. The whole variable domain, remainder taken from reference TRBV7-6 and TRBJ2-1, is GAGVSQSPRYKVTKRGQDVALRCDPISGHVSLYWYRQALGQGPEFLTYFNYEAQQDKSGLPNDRFSAERPEGSISTLTIQRTEQRDSAMYRCASSAPGDPSYNEQFFGPGTRLTVL.

The chain is built from TRBV3-1 and TRBJ1-2, with unresolved D. Trimming pared 1 base from V and 0 bases from J, leaving 9 bases between. The CDR3 has 15 amino acids. Germline loops: CDR1 LGHDT, CDR2 YNNKEL (reference sequence). The CDR3 DNA is TGTGCCAGCAGCCAAGGGGGTGGGACTAACTATGGCTACACCTTC. Amino acids: CASSQGGGTNYGYTF.

The chain links TRBV5-1 to TRBJ2-5; D is ambiguous. Germline V gene sequence: CDR1 SGHRS, CDR2 YFSETQ. V lost 0 bases and J 5 bases, leaving 5 bases between the germline ends. The CDR3 totals 12 residues. The CDR3 nucleotides read TGCGCCAGCAGCTTGGCCTCCGAGACCCAGTACTTC. It yields the protein CASSLASETQYF.

This clonotype was seen many times. The CDR3 loop is CASSLQGLTDTQYF. The CDR3 DNA follows: TGCGCCAGCAGCCTCCAGGGGCTCACAGATACGCAGTATTTT. This chain uses TRBV4-1 with TRBJ2-3; tentatively, D is TRBD1 (6 bases). CDR1 MGHRA and CDR2 YSYEKL come from the germline V gene. The CDR3 covers 14 residues. Trimming removed 4 bases at V and 2 bases at J, with 10 bases between.

This clonotype showed up just a few times. The chain recombines TRBV5-1 with TRBJ2-3; 8 nucleotides agree with TRBD2. Germline values: CDR1 SGHRS, CDR2 YFSETQ. Losses at the gene ends were 5 bases for V and 6 bases for J; bases not matched to a gene: 8. This CDR3 has 14 amino acids. The DNA of the CDR3 is TGCGCCAGCAGAACGGGAGGGCCTAAGGATACGCAGTATTTT. Translating gives CASRTGGPKDTQYF.